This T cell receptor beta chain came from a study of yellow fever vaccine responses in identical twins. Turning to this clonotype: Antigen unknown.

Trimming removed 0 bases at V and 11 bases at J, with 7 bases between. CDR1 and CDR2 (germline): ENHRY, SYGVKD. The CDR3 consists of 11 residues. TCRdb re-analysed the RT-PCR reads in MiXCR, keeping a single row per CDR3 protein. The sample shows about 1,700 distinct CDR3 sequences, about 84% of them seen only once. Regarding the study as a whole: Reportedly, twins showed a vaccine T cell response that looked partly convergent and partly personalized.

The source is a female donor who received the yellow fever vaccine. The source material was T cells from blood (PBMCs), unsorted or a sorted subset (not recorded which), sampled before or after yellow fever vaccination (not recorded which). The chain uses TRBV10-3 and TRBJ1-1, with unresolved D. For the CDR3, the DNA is TGTGCCATCAGTGAGTCGACTTGGGCTTTCTTT. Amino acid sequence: CAISESTWAFF.